The T cell receptor beta chain described here comes from a study of blood T cell repertoires in COVID-19. Turning to the study itself: Nucleic acid was either cDNA or gDNA, and it came from T cells, B-cell-depleted T cells, or PBMCs.

As originally analysed: Nucleated cell counts were estimated from reference gene primer amplification. Assay: immunoSEQ multiplex PCR; the TCRdb copy retains only in-frame clones and omits some. V, J and clone size are those of that table, while D and trimming were read from the DNA. The data show about 93,000 clones, 89% seen once. Germline V gene data show CDR1 as SGDLS and CDR2 as YYNGEE. This CDR3 region has 14 residues. Trimming removed 3 bases from V and 3 bases from J, with 9 bases in between. Sequenced material: peripheral blood. The TCR originated in a man in his fifties or sixties with COVID-19, enrolled during active disease. V usage is TRBV9 and J usage is TRBJ1-4; D is undetermined. CDR3 nucleotide sequence: TGTGCCAGCAGCGCGGCGGGCGCTAATGAAAAACTGTTTTTT. Protein sequence: CASSAAGANEKLFF.